This T cell receptor (beta chain) is drawn from a study of blood T cell repertoires in COVID-19. Germline values: CDR1 LNHDA, CDR2 SQIVND (reference sequence). V was clipped by 7 bases and J by 2 bases, with 17 bases between them. This CDR3 has 15 amino acids. Per the original data handling: Nucleated cell counts were estimated from reference gene primer amplification. TCRdb keeps only in-frame clones here, not all; method: immunoSEQ multiplex PCR. V, J and clone size are those of that table, while D and trimming were read from the DNA. The sample carries tens of thousands of clones, 87% recorded once.

Sequencing was performed on peripheral blood. The TCR was taken from a human donor in a cohort sampled during active COVID-19. The chain carries TRBV19 and TRBJ1-2; D not resolved. The CDR3 DNA is TGTGCCAGTAATTTAGGTGCCGCGGGAAACTATGGCTACACCTTC. Its translation: CASNLGAAGNYGYTF.